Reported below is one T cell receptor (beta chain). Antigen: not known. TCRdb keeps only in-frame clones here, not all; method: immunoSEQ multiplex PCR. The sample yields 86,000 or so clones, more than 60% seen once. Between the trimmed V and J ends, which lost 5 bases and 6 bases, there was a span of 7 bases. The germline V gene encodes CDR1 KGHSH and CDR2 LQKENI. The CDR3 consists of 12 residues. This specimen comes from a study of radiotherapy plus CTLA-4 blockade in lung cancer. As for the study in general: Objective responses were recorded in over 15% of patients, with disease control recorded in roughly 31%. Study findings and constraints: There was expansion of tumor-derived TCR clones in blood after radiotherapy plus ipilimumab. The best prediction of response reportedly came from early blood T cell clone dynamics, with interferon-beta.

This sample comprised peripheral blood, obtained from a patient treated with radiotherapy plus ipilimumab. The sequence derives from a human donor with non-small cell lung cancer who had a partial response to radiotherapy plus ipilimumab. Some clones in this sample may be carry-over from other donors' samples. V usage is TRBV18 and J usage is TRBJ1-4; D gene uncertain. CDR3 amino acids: CASSEQDEKLFF. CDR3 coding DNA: TGTGCCAGCTCAGAGCAAGATGAAAAACTGTTTTTT.